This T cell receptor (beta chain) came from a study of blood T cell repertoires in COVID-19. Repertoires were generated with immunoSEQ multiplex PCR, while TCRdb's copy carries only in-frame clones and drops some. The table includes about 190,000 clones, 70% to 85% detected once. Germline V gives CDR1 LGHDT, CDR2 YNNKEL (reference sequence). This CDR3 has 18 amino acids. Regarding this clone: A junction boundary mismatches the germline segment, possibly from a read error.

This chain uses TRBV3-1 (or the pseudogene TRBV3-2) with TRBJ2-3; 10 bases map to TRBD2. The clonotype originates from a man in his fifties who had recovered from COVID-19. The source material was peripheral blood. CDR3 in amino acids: CASTQPGLAYPSTDTQYF. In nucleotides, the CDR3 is TGTGCCAGCACCCAACCGGGACTAGCGTACCCTAGCACAGATACGCAGTATTTT.